This TCR beta chain was sequenced for a study of blood T cell repertoires in COVID-19. Study-wide background: Some COVID-19 samples were acute and others convalescent; all came from the United States, Italy and Spain. From T cells, B-cell-depleted T cells, or PBMCs came the material, which was cDNA or gDNA.

V lost 4 bases and J lost 0, with 7 bases in between. Per germline, CDR1 MNHNY and CDR2 SVGAGI (reference sequence). This CDR3 contains 13 residues. Profiling relied on immunoSEQ multiplex PCR, and the TCRdb table lists in-frame clones only, not all of them. The sample lists more than 110,000 clones, roughly 80% occurring once. The chain couples TRBV6-6 to TRBJ2-7; no clear D gene. This sequence originates from a woman of 80 years or more with acute or convalescent COVID-19. Material: peripheral blood. The CDR3 loop reads CASSSSNSYEQYF. For the CDR3, the DNA is TGTGCCAGCAGTTCAAGCAACTCCTACGAGCAGTACTTC.